The 31 T cell receptor beta chains given below trace back to one sample, sequenced in a study of blood T cells in healthy people across ages. A second PCR, run for 7 to 11 cycles, used a sample-barcoded 5' primer plus a J-beta primer mix. TCRdb reprocessed the 5' RACE reads with MiXCR, giving one entry per CDR3 protein. In the table there are some 1.5 million distinct CDR3 sequences, approximately 42% of which are singletons. The specimen sequenced was blood. The source of these receptors is a woman aged 18-35 years in good health.

The chain couples TRBV5-1 to TRBJ2-6; a possible D gene is TRBD1 (6 bases). CDR3 size: 16 residues. V lost 0 bases to trimming and J lost 1 base, with 8 bases between them. The germline CDR1 and CDR2 sequences are SGHRS and YFSETQ. The CDR3 is CASSLATGSGANVLTF. CDR3 coding DNA: TGCGCCAGCAGCTTGGCTACAGGGTCTGGGGCCAACGTCCTGACTTTC.

This clonotype was counted at least ten times. The genes are TRBV28 and TRBJ2-5; maybe TRBD2 (6 bases). Germline loops: CDR1 MDHEN, CDR2 SYDVKM. The CDR3 has 13 amino acids. The CDR3 DNA reads as TGTGCTAGTGGTTTGGCGGGGCAAGAGACCCAGTACTTC. Translating it yields CASGLAGQETQYF.

V is TRBV7-3 and J is TRBJ2-1; 10 bases map to TRBD2. The CDR3 is made up of 15 amino acids. Trimming cost V 2 bases and J 7 bases; bases outside gene matches: 5. CDR1 is SGHTA and CDR2 is FQGTGA in the germline V gene. The CDR3 sequence: CASSLEREGRNEQFF. As DNA, the CDR3 is TGTGCCAGCAGCTTAGAGCGGGAGGGCCGTAATGAGCAGTTCTTC.

The chain couples TRBV29-1 to TRBJ2-5, with D perhaps TRBD2 (6 bases). V dropped 6 bases and J dropped 11 bases, with 28 bases sitting between them. Germline CDR1 and CDR2: SQVTM and ANQGSEA. The length of the CDR3 is 15 residues. CDR3 in DNA: TGCAGCGTGAATAGCGGAAGCCCCCTTTACAATGAGCAGTACTTC. This codes for CSVNSGSPLYNEQYF.

The rearrangement uses TRBV28 and TRBJ2-7; 8 bases match TRBD1. Germline values: CDR1 MDHEN, CDR2 SYDVKM. J lost 2 bases, V lost 3 bases, and 3 bases had no gene match. CDR3 length: 14 amino acids. In DNA, the CDR3 is TGTGCCAGCAGTTTCAGGGGGCGCACCTACGAGCAGTACTTC. It encodes CASSFRGRTYEQYF.

This chain connects TRBV27 to TRBJ2-7; D uncertain. This CDR3 region has 13 residues. Trimming cost V 4 bases and J 3 bases, with 10 bases left between them. Looked up from germline, CDR1 is MNHEY and CDR2 is SMNVEV (reference sequence). The CDR3 is CASSSRLSYEQYF. CDR3 in DNA: TGTGCCAGCAGTTCCCGTTTAAGCTACGAGCAGTACTTC.

There are a few counts of this clonotype. An end of the junction does not agree with germline; a read error may underlie this. The chain carries TRBV28 and TRBJ1-2, with D possibly being TRBD1 (6 bases). This CDR3 comprises 13 residues. In germline, CDR1 is MDHEN, CDR2 SYDVKM. This CDR3 reads CASSLTTGNGYTF. In DNA form, the CDR3 reads TGTGCTAGCAGTTTGACTACAGGGAATGGCTACACCTTC.

This clonotype was detected only a few times. The J gene is TRBJ2-1, the V gene TRBV7-2; 13 bases align to TRBD2. Germline V gives CDR1 SGHTA, CDR2 FQGNSA. The CDR3 covers 18 residues. V shed 5 bases, J shed 3 bases, and the junction held 10 bases outside the gene matches. CDR3 protein: CASSQRGLAGIGYNEQFF. In nucleotides, the CDR3 is TGTGCCAGCAGCCAGAGGGGACTAGCGGGGATCGGCTACAATGAGCAGTTCTTC.

The chain has TRBV12-3 or TRBV12-4 and TRBJ1-6, with 7 positions matching TRBD1. The V and J ends lost 3 bases and 7 bases, in that order; junction bases with no gene match: 3. The CDR3 consists of 14 residues. The CDR3 DNA reads as TGTGCCAGCAGTTTGACAGGGTGGAATTCACCCCTCCACTTT. Its protein is CASSLTGWNSPLHF.

This clonotype was counted at least ten times. This chain uses TRBV7-2 with TRBJ1-2; D is unclear. Deletions cut 6 bases from V and 1 base from J, with 6 bases between. The germline V gene encodes CDR1 SGHTA and CDR2 FQGNSA. The CDR3 contains 12 residues. The CDR3, as DNA: TGTGCCAGCAGTTTACATAACTATGGCTACACCTTC. As protein: CASSLHNYGYTF.

The V call is TRBV10-3, the J call TRBJ2-7, with 7 bases matching TRBD1. The germline V gene has CDR1 ENHRY and CDR2 SYGVKD. The length of the CDR3 is 13 residues. The trim removed 6 bases at V and 5 bases at J, leaving 7 bases unmatched. The CDR3 bases are TGTGCCATCAGCCGACAGGGCAGGGACGAGCAGTACTTC. This encodes CAISRQGRDEQYF.

This chain joins TRBV10-3 and TRBJ2-1, with 8 bases lining up with TRBD2. The V segment lost 1 base and the J segment 5 bases; nucleotides outside the gene matches: 4. Looked up from germline, CDR1 is ENHRY and CDR2 is SYGVKD. This CDR3 is 15 amino acids long. The CDR3 reads CAISEFAGGNNEQFF. CDR3 DNA sequence: TGTGCCATCAGTGAGTTTGCGGGGGGTAACAATGAGCAGTTCTTC.

This clonotype was seen a handful of times. The V gene is TRBV4-3, the J gene TRBJ2-7, with D possibly being TRBD1 or TRBD2 (6 bases each). The CDR3 contains 14 residues. The V gene lost 4 bases and the J gene lost 4 bases, with 14 bases spanning the gap. The germline CDR1 and CDR2 sequences are LGHNA and YSLEER. CDR3 in amino acids: CASSLFGGQYEQYF. DNA of the CDR3: TGCGCCAGCAGCCTCTTCGGGGGACAATACGAGCAGTACTTC.

This chain joins TRBV29-1 and TRBJ2-1; D ambiguous. Trimming removed 5 bases at V and 6 bases at J, with 8 bases between. Germline CDR1 reads SQVTM; CDR2 reads ANQGSEA. The CDR3 sequence is 11 residues long. The CDR3 spells CSVIGINEQFF. As DNA, the CDR3 is TGCAGCGTTATCGGCATCAATGAGCAGTTCTTC.

A few counts support this clonotype. This chain links TRBV29-1 with TRBJ1-2; possible D gene TRBD1, 6 bases. The ends were cut back, 4 bases at V and 5 bases at J, with 17 bases in the middle. Germline CDR1 SQVTM, CDR2 ANQGSEA. This CDR3 has 14 residues. The CDR3 region has the DNA TGCAGCGTTGGCGAACCGGGGGCCTTGTATGGCTACACCTTC. Protein: CSVGEPGALYGYTF.

This clonotype was seen a handful of times. One junction end disagrees with the germline gene, perhaps due to a read error. The rearrangement links TRBV27 to TRBJ1-5; no clear D gene. The CDR3 is 15 residues long. Germline-derived CDR1 and CDR2 are MNHEY and SMNVEV (reference sequence). The CDR3 bases are TGTGCCAGCAGTTTAGGGCAGTTCGGCAACCAGCCCCAGCATTTT. As protein: CASSLGQFGNQPQHF.

This clonotype was found a few times. The gene calls are TRBV6-6 and TRBJ1-1, with D perhaps matching TRBD1 (6 bases). This CDR3 is 14 amino acids long. Trimming stripped 7 bases from V and 1 base from J, with 13 bases between. CDR1 MNHNY and CDR2 SVGAGI come from the germline V gene (reference sequence). CDR3 loop: CASTLDRGNTEAFF. The CDR3 DNA follows: TGTGCCAGCACGTTGGACAGAGGGAACACTGAAGCTTTCTTT.

The genes are TRBV15 and TRBJ2-1, with D possibly matching TRBD2 (5 bases). The J call is doubtful: the DNA matches TRBJ2-7 better. CDR3 length equals 16 residues. From germline, CDR1 is LNHNV and CDR2 YYDKDF (reference sequence). CDR3 sequence: CATSRDRLSSYNEQYF. Written as DNA, the CDR3 is TGTGCCACCAGCAGAGATAGACTAAGCTCCTACAATGAGCAGTACTTC.

The DNA of the CDR3 is TGTGCCACCAGGACTAGCGGGACCTACGAGCAGTACTTC. Translating gives CATRTSGTYEQYF. The chain has TRBV27 and TRBJ2-7; TRBD2 matches 12 bases. Trimming took 10 bases from V and 2 from J; bases not matched to a gene: 3. From germline, CDR1 is MNHEY and CDR2 SMNVEV (reference sequence). The CDR3 spans 13 residues.

This clonotype was detected only a few times. This rearrangement joins TRBV24-1 to TRBJ2-3; D possibly uses TRBD1 or TRBD2 (6 bases each). CDR3 length equals 16 residues. Trimming took off 4 bases at V and 4 bases at J, with 17 bases between the two ends. The V gene's germline CDR1 is KGHDR and CDR2 SFDVKD. The chain's CDR3 is CATSEGGTGRPDTQYF. CDR3 DNA sequence: TGTGCCACCAGTGAAGGGGGTACAGGGAGGCCAGATACGCAGTATTTT.

Many counts were recorded for this clonotype. The chain recombines TRBV9 with TRBJ1-1; D is ambiguous. Germline loops: CDR1 SGDLS, CDR2 YYNGEE. The V end was cut by 0 bases, the J end by 0 bases, with 3 bases between. This CDR3 region has 13 residues. CDR3 region: CASSVAVNTEAFF. CDR3 coding DNA: TGTGCCAGCAGCGTAGCGGTGAACACTGAAGCTTTCTTT.

This clonotype was seen more than once but under ten times. The CDR3 loop is CASRGSGSYEQYF. For the CDR3, the DNA is TGTGCCAGCAGGGGTAGCGGGAGCTACGAGCAGTACTTC. The chain employs TRBV7-2 and TRBJ2-7; the match to TRBD2 covers 9 bases. The V gene's germline CDR1 is SGHTA and CDR2 FQGNSA. The length of the CDR3 is 13 residues. J lost 3 bases, V lost 6 bases, and 3 bases had no gene match.

The chain joins TRBV20-1 to TRBJ1-2, with a possible D match to TRBD1 (5 bases). V lost 0 bases and J lost 9, with 17 bases in between. The length of the CDR3 is 14 residues. Germline assignment: CDR1 DFQATT and CDR2 SNEGSKA (reference sequence). The CDR3 reads CSARDQGIFGSYTF. Written as DNA, the CDR3 is TGCAGTGCTAGAGATCAGGGAATATTTGGTAGCTACACCTTC.

This clonotype was counted a single time. This chain joins TRBV10-3 and TRBJ2-5; 9 bases agree with TRBD2. Trimming cost V 4 bases and J 4 bases; bases outside gene matches: 7. Germline CDR1 and CDR2: ENHRY and SYGVKD. The CDR3 length is 15 residues. CDR3: CAISGLAGGLETQYF. In DNA form, the CDR3 reads TGTGCCATCAGTGGATTGGCGGGAGGGCTAGAGACCCAGTACTTC.

The sample holds a few counts of this clonotype. The chain employs TRBV7-9 and TRBJ1-1; possibly TRBD1 for D (6 bases). The CDR3 extends over 14 amino acids. V shed 5 bases and J shed 4 bases, with 14 bases lying between them. The germline V gene encodes CDR1 SEHNR and CDR2 FQNEAQ (reference sequence). CDR3 sequence: CASSERQEGTEAFF. CDR3 in DNA: TGTGCCAGCAGCGAGAGACAGGAGGGCACTGAAGCTTTCTTT.

The chain links TRBV20-1 to TRBJ1-1, with D possibly being TRBD1 (5 bases). The germline V and J ends were trimmed by 3 bases and 2 bases, with 16 bases remaining between them. CDR3 length: 15 residues. Germline lookup yields CDR1 DFQATT and CDR2 SNEGSKA (reference sequence). CDR3 coding DNA: TGCAGTGCTAGGGGCCCACGCCAGGGAAACACTGAAGCTTTCTTT. This codes for CSARGPRQGNTEAFF.

This rearrangement joins TRBV2 to TRBJ1-3; 7 nucleotides match TRBD1. Germline assignment: CDR1 SNHLY and CDR2 FYNNEI. CDR3 size: 16 residues. With V trimmed by 4 bases and J by 4 bases, 10 bases remained unmatched. The CDR3 loop reads CASSAPGQVVGNTIYF. The CDR3 coding sequence is TGTGCCAGCAGTGCCCCTGGACAGGTGGTGGGAAACACCATATATTTT.

The chain couples TRBV4-2 to TRBJ2-7, with TRBD2 identical over 9 bases. CDR1 is LGHNA and CDR2 is YNFKEQ in the germline V gene. J was trimmed by 4 bases and V by 0 bases; bases with no gene match: 7. This CDR3 contains 16 residues. The CDR3 region has the DNA TGTGCCAGCAGCCAAGATCTGGCCCTAGCGGGGTACGAGCAGTACTTC. Residues: CASSQDLALAGYEQYF.

For this clonotype: A junction end diverges from the germline sequence, so it may reflect a read error. This rearrangement joins TRBV3-1 to TRBJ1-2; D is ambiguous. This CDR3 region has 11 residues. CDR1 LGHDT and CDR2 YNNKEL come from the germline V gene (reference sequence). CDR3 region: CASSHGYGSTF. In nucleotides, the CDR3 is TGTGCCAGCAGCCACGGCTATGGCTCCACCTTC.

The genes are TRBV7-2 and TRBJ2-1; D not resolved. The V end lost 5 bases, the J end lost 4 bases, and 12 bases lay between the germline ends. The CDR3 runs to 14 residues. Germline-derived CDR1 and CDR2 are SGHTA and FQGNSA. The CDR3 sequence is CASSPAEIYNEQFF. The CDR3, as DNA: TGTGCCAGCAGCCCTGCGGAGATATACAATGAGCAGTTCTTC.

The DNA for the CDR3 is TGTGCCAGCAGCCCGGCAGGAGGGAACCCCTACGAGCAGTACTTC. Translating gives CASSPAGGNPYEQYF. The V call is TRBV13, the J call TRBJ2-7, with D possibly TRBD2 on 6 matching bases. The germline V and J ends were trimmed by 5 bases and 2 bases, with 16 bases remaining between them. This CDR3 is built from 15 residues. Germline V gene lookup returns CDR1 PRHDT and CDR2 FYEKMQ (reference sequence).